The 10 T cell receptor beta chains presented below share a single source sample, sequenced in a study of spatial heterogeneity in lung cancer. Notes on the study in general: Tracking of tumor mutation counts was seen in expanded intratumoral alpha and beta TCR counts.

TCRdb ran MiXCR on the 5' RACE reads and lists one entry per CDR3 protein. The sample yields about 100,000 distinct CDR3 sequences, 4.4% seen once. No antigen is known for these receptors. The time point: sample taken at primary tumor resection. This material consisted of lung tumor tissue, taken at surgery. The receptor source for this set is a male donor with early-stage non-small cell lung cancer.

This clonotype was found many times. This chain links TRBV28 with TRBJ1-1; D gene uncertain. The V gene's germline CDR1 is MDHEN and CDR2 SYDVKM. Trimming pared 5 bases from V and 7 bases from J, leaving 14 bases between. The CDR3 consists of 13 residues. The CDR3 is CASSKPGAGEAFF. The CDR3 DNA reads TGTGCCAGCAGTAAACCCGGTGCCGGTGAAGCTTTCTTT.

This clonotype was seen at least ten times. In DNA, the CDR3 is TGTGCCATCAGAAGCAGCGGTACCTCCTACAATGAGCAGTTCTTC. This encodes CAIRSSGTSYNEQFF. V usage is TRBV10-3 and J usage is TRBJ2-1; tentative D call: TRBD2 (5 bases). Trimming pared 6 bases from V and 0 bases from J, leaving 12 bases between. Germline assignment: CDR1 ENHRY and CDR2 SYGVKD. CDR3 length: 15 amino acids.

This clonotype has ten or more counts. V usage is TRBV7-9 and J usage is TRBJ2-1; 10 nucleotides match TRBD2. The germline CDR1 and CDR2 sequences are SEHNR and FQNEAQ (reference sequence). CDR3 size: 16 residues. The junction had 13 bases not matched to a gene; V was cut back by 0 bases and J by 14 bases. Here the CDR3 reads CASSLASSGSLSNEFF. The CDR3 DNA is TGTGCCAGCAGCTTAGCGTCTAGCGGGAGTTTAAGCAATGAGTTCTTC.

This clonotype came up many times. The chain is built from TRBV28 and TRBJ2-7; unclear D gene. Germline V gene data show CDR1 as MDHEN and CDR2 as SYDVKM. The length of the CDR3 is 14 residues. V lost 9 bases, J lost 0 bases, and 15 bases lay in between. The DNA of the CDR3 is TGTGCCAGTGTAAAGTACGGAGTCTCCTACGAGCAGTACTTC. This encodes CASVKYGVSYEQYF.

The gene calls are TRBV30 and TRBJ2-1, with TRBD2 matching over 11 bases. The CDR3 covers 14 residues. V was clipped by 5 bases and J by 3 bases; unmatched bases: 3. The germline V gene encodes CDR1 GTSNPN and CDR2 SVGIG (reference sequence). CDR3 sequence (DNA): TGTGCCTGGGGTACTAGCGGGGGCTACAATGAGCAGTTCTTC. Amino acid sequence: CAWGTSGGYNEQFF.

CDR3 amino acids: CSAREGRGGWETQYF. DNA for the CDR3: TGCAGTGCTAGAGAAGGAAGGGGAGGATGGGAGACCCAGTACTTC. The J gene is TRBJ2-5, the V gene TRBV20-1, with D tentatively TRBD2 (6 bases). The germline CDR1 and CDR2 sequences are DFQATT and SNEGSKA (reference sequence). V lost 0 bases to trimming and J lost 5 bases, with 16 bases between them. CDR3 size: 15 residues.

This clonotype was picked up many times. The rearrangement links TRBV11-2 to TRBJ2-3, with 9 bases that match TRBD2. The length of the CDR3 is 17 residues. J gave up 6 bases and V 3 bases, and 13 bases lay outside the gene matches. Germline V lookup: CDR1 SGHAT, CDR2 FQNNGV. The CDR3 is CASSLRNLAGIGDTQYF. The CDR3 DNA reads as TGTGCCAGCAGCTTGAGGAATCTAGCGGGGATTGGGGATACGCAGTATTTT. Looking up the rest from reference TRBV11-2 and TRBJ2-3 gives the full variable domain: EAGVAQSPRYKIIEKRQSVAFWCNPISGHATLYWYQQILGQGPKLLIQFQNNGVVDDSQLPKDRFSAERLKGVDSTLKIQPAKLEDSAVYLCASSLRNLAGIGDTQYFGPGTRLTVL.

This sequence joins TRBV20-1 and TRBJ2-1; D is possibly TRBD2 (6 bases). The V gene's germline CDR1 is DFQATT and CDR2 SNEGSKA (reference sequence). The CDR3 extends over 12 amino acids. The ends were cut back, 5 bases at V and 9 bases at J, with 14 bases in the middle. CDR3 DNA: TGCAGTGCTGGGCGGGGTTTAGGTGAGCAGTTCTTC. The encoded protein is CSAGRGLGEQFF.

This clonotype was detected only a few times. V usage is TRBV13 and J usage is TRBJ2-6, with TRBD1 matching over 9 bases. Germline assignment: CDR1 PRHDT and CDR2 FYEKMQ (reference sequence). J gave up 0 bases and V 5 bases, and 8 bases lay outside the gene matches. This CDR3 contains 18 residues. In DNA form, the CDR3 reads TGTGCCAGCAGCCCCCGGGACAGGGCCGTCTCTGGGGCCAACGTCCTGACTTTC. Translating it yields CASSPRDRAVSGANVLTF.

In this sample, this clonotype turned up many times. J is TRBJ2-1 and V is TRBV5-1; 7 positions match TRBD1. V shed 6 bases, J shed 0 bases, and the junction held 9 bases outside the gene matches. The CDR3 consists of 16 residues. Germline CDR1 and CDR2: SGHRS and YFSETQ. The CDR3 protein is CASKPGGASSYNEQFF. CDR3 DNA sequence: TGCGCCAGCAAGCCAGGGGGAGCGAGCTCCTACAATGAGCAGTTCTTC.